A selection of T cell receptor beta chains follows, all from one sample in a study of cytomegalovirus exposure and HLA in healthy donors. TCRdb's table, derived via immunoSEQ multiplex PCR, lists solely in-frame clones and lacks some. The sample includes approximately 190,000 clones, 82% seen only once; the top ten take approximately 1.5%. Sequencing input: PBMCs. All receptors come from a woman under 30 in good health and CMV-seronegative. The conserved cysteine and the conserved F or W are not part of the CDR3 here. The order of the fields is clone size, CDR3 length, V gene, J gene, CDR3 protein. Not every row has a clone size; where given, it reads once, few, many or a size class.

NA	15	TRBV18	TRBJ1-3	ASSPFATGSSGNTIY
once	14	TRBV5-4	TRBJ2-5	ASSLDATSGQETQY
NA	14	TRBV7-2	TRBJ1-1	ASSRPRTGLNTEAF
few	12	TRBV6-5	TRBJ1-1	ASSYRTLNTEAF
NA	13	TRBV2	TRBJ1-1	ASSPNRGGRTEAF
NA	14	TRBV6-5	TRBJ2-3	ASSYSRRASTDTQY
NA	13	TRBV28	TRBJ1-4	ASSSLTGRSEKLF
NA	11	TRBV29-1	TRBJ1-1	SAQSVGDTEAF
NA	13	TRBV2	TRBJ2-7	ASSEGTGGLGEQY
NA	14	TRBV30	TRBJ2-5	AWSLGGQGFQETQY
NA	14	TRBV4-1	TRBJ2-3	ASSQDPQPSTDTQY
NA	10	TRBV30	TRBJ2-1	AWRLAGNEQF
NA	11	TRBV7-9	TRBJ2-1	ASSLAFQDEQF
NA	14	TRBV11-2	TRBJ2-1	ASSLAPADRDYEQF
NA	13	TRBV29-1	TRBJ1-1	SVEGRQRLNTEAF
NA	16	TRBV7-8	TRBJ1-1	ASSLPFGTGHKDTEAF
NA	16	TRBV11-3	TRBJ2-7	ASSFAPQGGQVDYEQY
NA	15	TRBV28	TRBJ2-1	ASSFRGGLVGSNEQF
NA	12	TRBV27	TRBJ2-1	ASSGGTSISVQF
few	14	TRBV4-3	TRBJ2-1	ASSQTSWDIPNEQF
NA	14	TRBV11-2	TRBJ2-3	ASSPEIGREADTQY
NA	15	TRBV5-1	TRBJ1-2	ASSSGQGIYIDYGYT
NA	13	TRBV5-5	TRBJ1-3	ASSALGSSGNTIY
NA	14	TRBV15	TRBJ1-5	ATSRVGTGSNQPQH
NA	12	TRBV6-5	TRBJ2-2	ASSYSTSPGELF
NA	11	TRBV6-5	TRBJ2-7	ASRQQGSGEQY
NA	13	TRBV4-3	TRBJ1-2	ASSQLGQPSEGYT
NA	13	TRBV6-1	TRBJ2-1	ASSPGTSGYNEQF
NA	10	TRBV19	TRBJ1-6	ASRGSNSPLH
NA	13	TRBV28	TRBJ2-7	ASSGGTSGSYEQY
NA	13	TRBV13	TRBJ1-2	ASSSWAQTNYGYT
NA	14	TRBV21-1	TRBJ2-1	ASSNLYVRVGNEQF
NA	13	TRBV4-1	TRBJ2-1	ASSQILTGRNEQF
few	15	TRBV2	TRBJ1-4	ASSHGLLRATNEKLF
NA	12	TRBV28	NA	ASNRAGGTYEQY
NA	14	TRBV5-1	TRBJ2-7	ASSIPGQGSPYEQY
NA	15	TRBV19	TRBJ1-5	ASSIVGQGSLGQPQH
few	11	TRBV7-2	TRBJ2-3	ASSIGGADTQY